The 30 T cell receptor beta chains below were found in one sample sequenced in a study of T-cell memory formation after mild COVID-19. TCRdb independently ran MiXCR on the 5' RACE reads; one entry per CDR3 protein. The sample contains about 190,000 distinct CDR3 sequences, approximately 16% of which appear only once. The sample was PBMCs or a T cell subset sorted from them (not recorded which). The source is an adult woman who had mild COVID-19 (a few samples of this study predate the infection). Cell type and time point are not known.

This clonotype turned up a few times. As DNA, the CDR3 is TGTGCCAGCAGCTTAACCGGGACTAGCGGGAGCGAGCAGTACTTC. Its protein is CASSLTGTSGSEQYF. The V and J genes are TRBV7-9 and TRBJ2-7; 14 bases map to TRBD2. Unmatched junction bases numbered 3, after V lost 2 bases and J lost 6 bases. The CDR3 loop spans 15 amino acids. Germline lookup yields CDR1 SEHNR and CDR2 FQNEAQ (reference sequence).

The V call is TRBV7-9, the J call TRBJ1-2, with TRBD1 as a possible D gene (6 bases). This CDR3 is built from 14 residues. Germline CDR1 SEHNR, CDR2 FQNEAQ (reference sequence). The V end was cut by 1 base, the J end by 8 bases, with 14 bases between. CDR3 amino acids: CASSLVVRGGGYTF. The CDR3 DNA is TGTGCCAGCAGCTTAGTAGTCAGGGGAGGAGGCTACACCTTC.

This clonotype has just a few counts. The chain combines TRBV18 with TRBJ1-5; 10 nucleotides match TRBD1. Germline CDR1 reads KGHSH; CDR2 reads LQKENI. With V trimmed by 4 bases and J by 6 bases, 6 bases remained unmatched. The CDR3 length is 15 residues. CDR3 residues: CASSLTGGAGQPQHF. The CDR3 DNA follows: TGTGCCAGCTCACTGACAGGGGGCGCGGGTCAGCCCCAGCATTTT.

This clonotype was picked up a small number of times. V usage is TRBV12-3 or TRBV12-4 and J usage is TRBJ1-2, with 9 bases that match TRBD1. This CDR3 region has 13 residues. V lost 5 bases, J lost 8 bases, and 6 bases stayed unmatched. In DNA form, the CDR3 reads TGTGCCAGCAGTGTCTACAGGGGGCGAGGCTACACCTTC. This translates into CASSVYRGRGYTF.

The chain links TRBV5-1 to TRBJ2-7; D might be TRBD2 (6 bases). This CDR3 has 15 residues. The germline gives CDR1 SGHRS, CDR2 YFSETQ. V was pared by 6 bases and J by 2 bases, with 18 bases between. The chain's CDR3 is CASTPAGGTPYEQYF. The CDR3 DNA follows: TGCGCCAGCACCCCCGCCGGGGGAACGCCCTACGAGCAGTACTTC. Variable domain in full (rest from reference TRBV5-1 and TRBJ2-7): KAGVTQTPRYLIKTRGQQVTLSCSPISGHRSVSWYQQTPGQGLQFLFEYFSETQRNKGNFPGRFSGRQFSNSRSEMNVSTLELGDSALYLCASTPAGGTPYEQYFGPGTRLTVT.

This chain links TRBV7-8 with TRBJ1-2, with TRBD1 identical over 7 bases. Germline trimming cut 5 bases from V and 4 bases from J; bases unmatched to any gene: 19. This CDR3 is 18 amino acids long. CDR1 is SGHVS and CDR2 is FQNEAQ in the germline V gene. The CDR3 here is CASSPSGGTERFFYGYTF. CDR3 DNA sequence: TGTGCCAGCAGCCCTTCCGGAGGGACAGAGAGATTTTTCTATGGCTACACCTTC.

The chain carries TRBV5-6 and TRBJ1-1; TRBD1 aligns across 7 bases. J gave up 4 bases and V 5 bases, and 5 bases lay outside the gene matches. The CDR3 totals 13 residues. The germline V gene has CDR1 SGHDT and CDR2 YYEEEE. CDR3: CASRQGPGTEAFF. CDR3 bases: TGTGCCAGCAGACAGGGGCCGGGCACTGAAGCTTTCTTT.

J is TRBJ2-5 and V is TRBV6-5, with a tentative D call TRBD2 (6 bases). The CDR3 is made up of 15 amino acids. Germline V lookup: CDR1 MNHEY, CDR2 SVGAGI. Trimming removed 1 base at V and 4 bases at J, with 13 bases between. CDR3 protein: CASSYYLGGRETQYF. As DNA, the CDR3 is TGTGCCAGCAGTTACTACCTGGGGGGTCGAGAGACCCAGTACTTC.

V is TRBV12-3 or TRBV12-4 and J is TRBJ2-2; D is possibly TRBD2 (5 bases). The CDR3 contains 15 residues. The V end was cut by 4 bases, the J end by 1 base, with 10 bases between. The CDR3, as DNA: TGTGCCAGCAGTTCGGACTGGGTGAACACCGGGGAGCTGTTTTTT. Translation gives CASSSDWVNTGELFF.

This clonotype was detected a few times. The V call is TRBV4-1, the J call TRBJ1-2; possibly TRBD1 for D (6 bases). V lost 3 bases and J lost 8, with 19 bases in between. The CDR3 loop spans 15 amino acids. Germline V gene lookup returns CDR1 MGHRA and CDR2 YSYEKL. The CDR3 nucleotides are TGCGCCAGCAGCCAGATGCGAGGGGGGAGGGACGGCTACACCTTC. This gives the protein CASSQMRGGRDGYTF.

This rearrangement joins TRBV5-4 to TRBJ2-3; 10 nucleotides line up with TRBD2. Germline trimming cut 4 bases from V and 0 bases from J; bases unmatched to any gene: 5. CDR3 size: 16 residues. Looked up from germline, CDR1 is SGHNT and CDR2 is YYREEE (reference sequence). CDR3 loop: CASSRGLAPSTDTQYF. Written as DNA, the CDR3 is TGTGCCAGCAGCCGGGGACTAGCGCCGAGCACAGATACGCAGTATTTT. The full variable domain, its missing parts supplied by reference TRBV5-4 and TRBJ2-3, is ETGVTQSPTHLIKTRGQQVTLRCSSQSGHNTVSWYQQALGQGPQFIFQYYREEENGRGNFPPRFSGLQFPNYSSELNVNALELDDSALYLCASSRGLAPSTDTQYFGPGTRLTVL.

In this sample, this clonotype turned up a few times. The V and J genes are TRBV7-3 and TRBJ2-1; 7 nucleotides agree with TRBD2. This CDR3 has 15 amino acids. The ends lost 5 bases at V and 1 base at J; junction bases unmatched: 5. Germline-derived CDR1 and CDR2 are SGHTA and FQGTGA. This CDR3 is CASSPAGRSYNEQFF. The CDR3 region has the DNA TGTGCCAGCAGCCCAGCGGGGCGGTCCTACAATGAGCAGTTCTTC.

At least ten counts were recorded for this clonotype. V usage is TRBV5-1 and J usage is TRBJ1-1, with D possibly matching TRBD1 (6 bases). Trimming shortened V by 4 bases and J by 4 bases, and 14 bases separated the two germline ends. The CDR3 spans 14 residues. Germline CDR1 and CDR2: SGHRS and YFSETQ. The CDR3 DNA is TGCGCCAGCAGCGTGGGACACCAGAGCACTGAAGCTTTCTTT. It yields the protein CASSVGHQSTEAFF.

This clonotype turned up a few times. The chain uses TRBV4-3 and TRBJ2-5, with TRBD1 matching over 8 bases. The J segment lost 5 bases and the V segment lost 4 bases, leaving 9 bases of the junction unmatched. The CDR3 is 15 residues long. Germline CDR1 is LGHNA and CDR2 is YSLEER. The CDR3 here is CASSPGAGGEETQYF. The CDR3 coding sequence is TGCGCCAGCAGCCCGGGGGCAGGGGGCGAGGAGACCCAGTACTTC.

The rearrangement links TRBV30 to TRBJ2-3; 7 bases line up with TRBD1. This CDR3 is built from 15 residues. Germline CDR1 GTSNPN, CDR2 SVGIG (reference sequence). Trimming took 3 bases from V and 0 from J; bases not matched to a gene: 6. CDR3 region: CAWRSGQRSTDTQYF. Here the CDR3 DNA reads TGTGCCTGGAGATCGGGACAGAGAAGCACAGATACGCAGTATTTT. The variable domain in full, with the rest retrieved from reference TRBV30 and TRBJ2-3, is SQTIHQWPATLVQPVGSPLSLECTVEGTSNPNLYWYRQAAGRGLQLLFYSVGIGQISSEVPQNLSASRPQDRQFILSSKKLLLSDSGFYLCAWRSGQRSTDTQYFGPGTRLTVL.

This clonotype was counted a few times. The chain combines TRBV11-2 with TRBJ1-2, with 7 bases that match TRBD1. Trimming removed 2 bases from V and 1 base from J; junction bases left unmatched: 10. CDR3 length: 17 residues. Per the germline V gene, CDR1 is SGHAT and CDR2 is FQNNGV. CDR3 DNA sequence: TGTGCCAGCAGCTTATTCTTAGGGGGACAGAGTAACTATGGCTACACCTTC. Protein sequence: CASSLFLGGQSNYGYTF. The entire variable domain, with the rest obtained from reference TRBV11-2 and TRBJ1-2, is as follows: EAGVAQSPRYKIIEKRQSVAFWCNPISGHATLYWYQQILGQGPKLLIQFQNNGVVDDSQLPKDRFSAERLKGVDSTLKIQPAKLEDSAVYLCASSLFLGGQSNYGYTFGSGTRLTVV.

There are a few counts of this clonotype. This chain links TRBV7-7 with TRBJ2-1; 10 bases fit TRBD2. The CDR3 runs 16 residues. The V and J ends lost 4 bases and 8 bases, in that order; junction bases with no gene match: 11. Per the germline V gene, CDR1 is SSHAT and CDR2 is FNYEAQ (reference sequence). The CDR3 spells CASSSQPGLAIHEQFF. In nucleotides, the CDR3 is TGTGCCAGCAGCTCTCAACCGGGACTAGCGATCCATGAGCAGTTCTTC. The whole variable domain, filled in from reference TRBV7-7 and TRBJ2-1, reads GAGVSQSPRYKVTKRGQDVTLRCDPISSHATLYWYQQALGQGPEFLTYFNYEAQPDKSGLPSDRFSAERPEGSISTLTIQRTEQRDSAMYRCASSSQPGLAIHEQFFGPGTRLTVL.

This clonotype was counted only a few times. The chain uses TRBV25-1 and TRBJ1-1; weak D call: TRBD1 (5 bases). Trimming removed 3 bases at V and 1 base at J, with 27 bases between. Germline values: CDR1 MGHDK, CDR2 SYGVNS. The CDR3 consists of 20 residues. CDR3 amino acids: CASSDASGTSGRGANTEAFF. DNA for the CDR3: TGTGCCAGCAGTGACGCCTCGGGGACCTCCGGGCGAGGGGCGAACACTGAAGCTTTCTTT.

The rearrangement joins TRBV7-4 to TRBJ2-5; no clear D. CDR1 is SGHVT, CDR2 SQSDAQ, per germline. V gave up 8 bases and J gave up 3 bases, with 7 bases separating them. This CDR3 is 11 amino acids long. CDR3 nucleotide sequence: TGTGCCAGCCGGGCAGAAGAGACCCAGTACTTC. Translated, it gives CASRAEETQYF.

This chain joins TRBV24-1 and TRBJ2-3; 8 bases agree with TRBD1. With V trimmed by 5 bases and J by 2 bases, 5 bases remained unmatched. The CDR3 length is 15 residues. CDR1 KGHDR and CDR2 SFDVKD come from the germline V gene. CDR3 DNA: TGTGCCACCAGTGTTACGGGACAGGCCACAGATACGCAGTATTTT. It translates to CATSVTGQATDTQYF.

V is TRBV11-2 and J is TRBJ1-5; tentatively, D is TRBD1 (5 bases). Trimming stripped 8 bases from V and 1 base from J, with 9 bases between. The CDR3 contains 13 residues. CDR1 and CDR2 (germline): SGHAT, FQNNGV. CDR3: CASGTWSNQPQHF. CDR3 DNA: TGTGCCAGCGGGACGTGGAGCAATCAGCCCCAGCATTTT.

This rearrangement joins TRBV12-3 or TRBV12-4 to TRBJ2-1, with 8 nucleotides matching TRBD1. The V gene end was trimmed by 5 bases and the J gene end by 9 bases; junction bases not matched to a gene: 15. This CDR3 is built from 16 residues. The CDR3 loop reads CASSLLDRVSSGEQFF. The DNA of the CDR3 is TGTGCCAGCAGTCTCCTGGACAGGGTGTCCTCGGGTGAGCAGTTCTTC.

This clonotype was seen repeatedly, ten times or more. This chain uses TRBV4-3 with TRBJ1-1; 7 nucleotides align to TRBD1. V lost 4 bases and J lost 1; bases outside the gene matches: 3. The germline V gene encodes CDR1 LGHNA and CDR2 YSLEER. The length of the CDR3 is 14 residues. The CDR3 coding sequence is TGCGCCAGCAGCCGACAGGGTCCGAACACTGAAGCTTTCTTT. This translates into CASSRQGPNTEAFF.

This clonotype occurred a few times. V is TRBV11-2 and J is TRBJ2-5; the D call may be TRBD1 or TRBD2 (5 bases each). The V gene's germline CDR1 is SGHAT and CDR2 FQNNGV. The V end was cut by 1 base, the J end by 3 bases, with 18 bases between. CDR3 length: 17 amino acids. In DNA, the CDR3 is TGTGCCAGCAGCTTAGCCGTACGGGGCGGGCCAAAAGAGACCCAGTACTTC. Protein sequence: CASSLAVRGGPKETQYF.

The genes are TRBV7-9 and TRBJ1-1; D is possibly TRBD1 (5 bases). This CDR3 contains 13 residues. CDR1 is SEHNR, CDR2 FQNEAQ, per germline (reference sequence). The germline V and J ends were trimmed by 6 bases and 5 bases, with 13 bases remaining between them. Here the CDR3 DNA reads TGTGCCAGCAGTTGGACACTGTGGACTGAAGCTTTCTTT. It is translated as CASSWTLWTEAFF.

The chain is built from TRBV19 and TRBJ1-1; tentative D call: TRBD1 (6 bases). There are 15 residues in the CDR3. Trimming took off 5 bases at V and 2 bases at J, with 15 bases between the two ends. CDR1 and CDR2 (germline): LNHDA, SQIVND (reference sequence). In DNA, the CDR3 is TGTGCCAGTAGTTCGCCGTCAGGGGCTAACACTGAAGCTTTCTTT. Translating it yields CASSSPSGANTEAFF.

This clonotype was observed a handful of times. The chain couples TRBV24-1 to TRBJ2-3; no firm D call. Germline loops: CDR1 KGHDR, CDR2 SFDVKD. The CDR3 has 11 residues. V shed 5 bases and J shed 3 bases, with 2 bases lying between them. The CDR3 sequence is CATSVTDTQYF. DNA of the CDR3: TGTGCCACCAGTGTAACAGATACGCAGTATTTT.

V gene TRBV7-8 combines with J gene TRBJ2-1; TRBD2 agrees at 11 bases. CDR1 and CDR2 (germline): SGHVS, FQNEAQ. This CDR3 has 18 residues. With V trimmed by 4 bases and J by 6 bases, 14 bases remained unmatched. The CDR3 DNA sequence: TGTGCCAGCAGCTCCTTAGCGGGAGGGCCTCGTTCTGGCAATGAGCAGTTCTTC. This codes for CASSSLAGGPRSGNEQFF.

The rearrangement joins TRBV4-2 to TRBJ2-7, with D maybe TRBD2 (6 bases). Germline CDR1 is LGHNA and CDR2 is YNFKEQ. The CDR3 sequence is 17 residues long. Trimming cost V 0 bases and J 2 bases, with 17 bases left between them. CDR3 DNA: TGTGCCAGCAGCCAAGAATCGGCTAGCGTGAGCGCCTACGAGCAGTACTTC. Its protein product is CASSQESASVSAYEQYF.

The table lists this clonotype with a few counts. This chain joins TRBV29-1 and TRBJ1-1; D ambiguous. This CDR3 is built from 13 residues. V lost 1 base to trimming and J lost 1 base, with 7 bases between them. CDR1 SQVTM and CDR2 ANQGSEA come from the germline V gene. The CDR3 is CSVEGQPNTEAFF. The CDR3 DNA reads TGCAGCGTTGAAGGGCAGCCGAACACTGAAGCTTTCTTT.